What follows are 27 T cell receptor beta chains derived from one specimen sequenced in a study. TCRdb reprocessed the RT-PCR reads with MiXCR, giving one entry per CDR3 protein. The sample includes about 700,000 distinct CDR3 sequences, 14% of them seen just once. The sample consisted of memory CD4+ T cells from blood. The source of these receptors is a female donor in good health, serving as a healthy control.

CDR3 bases: TGTGCCAGCAGAGACAGGGCTATCGGGGAGCTGTTTTTT. Translated: CASRDRAIGELFF. The chain uses TRBV12-3 or TRBV12-4 and TRBJ2-2; 7 nucleotides align to TRBD1. The trim removed 6 bases at V and 7 bases at J, leaving 5 bases unmatched. CDR3 length: 13 amino acids.

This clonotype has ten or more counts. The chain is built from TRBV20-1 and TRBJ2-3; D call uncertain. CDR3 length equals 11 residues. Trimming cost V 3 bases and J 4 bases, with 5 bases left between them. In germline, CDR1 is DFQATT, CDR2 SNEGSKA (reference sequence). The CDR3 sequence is CSARLSDTQYF. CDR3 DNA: TGCAGTGCTAGGTTATCAGATACGCAGTATTTT.

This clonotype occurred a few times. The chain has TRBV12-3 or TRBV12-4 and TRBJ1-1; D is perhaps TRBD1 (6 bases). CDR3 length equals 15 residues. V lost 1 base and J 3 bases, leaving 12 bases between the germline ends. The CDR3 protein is CASSLGRGADTEAFF. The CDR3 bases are TGTGCCAGCAGTTTAGGGCGGGGGGCCGACACTGAAGCTTTCTTT.

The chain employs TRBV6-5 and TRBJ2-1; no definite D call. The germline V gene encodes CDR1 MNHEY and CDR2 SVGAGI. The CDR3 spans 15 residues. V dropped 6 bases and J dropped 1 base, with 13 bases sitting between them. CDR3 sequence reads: CASRSDGLSYNEQFF. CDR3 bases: TGTGCCAGCAGGTCAGACGGTCTTTCCTACAATGAGCAGTTCTTC.

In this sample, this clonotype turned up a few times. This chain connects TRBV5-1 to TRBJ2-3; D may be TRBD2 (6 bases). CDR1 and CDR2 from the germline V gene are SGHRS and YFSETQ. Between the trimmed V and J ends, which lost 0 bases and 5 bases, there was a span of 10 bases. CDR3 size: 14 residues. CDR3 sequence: CASSLAEGIDTQYF. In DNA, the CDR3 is TGCGCCAGCAGCTTGGCGGAGGGGATAGATACGCAGTATTTT.

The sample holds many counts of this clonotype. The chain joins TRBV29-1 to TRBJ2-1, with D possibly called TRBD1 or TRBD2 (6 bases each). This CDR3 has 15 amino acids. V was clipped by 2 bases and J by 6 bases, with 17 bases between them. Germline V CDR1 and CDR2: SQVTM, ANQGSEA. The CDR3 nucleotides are TGCAGCGTTGAATACGACGGGGGCTCGTTCAATGAGCAGTTCTTC. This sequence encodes CSVEYDGGSFNEQFF.

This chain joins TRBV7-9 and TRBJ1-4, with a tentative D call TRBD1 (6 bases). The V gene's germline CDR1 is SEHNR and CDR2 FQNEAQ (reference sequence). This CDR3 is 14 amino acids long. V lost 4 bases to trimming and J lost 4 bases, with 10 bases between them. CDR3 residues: CASSSQGLNEKLFF. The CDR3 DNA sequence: TGTGCCAGCAGCTCACAGGGACTTAATGAAAAACTGTTTTTT. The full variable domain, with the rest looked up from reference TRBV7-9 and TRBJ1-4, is DTGVSQNPRHKITKRGQNVTFRCDPISEHNRLYWYRQTLGQGPEFLTYFQNEAQLEKSRLLSDRFSAERPKGSFSTLEIQRTEQGDSAMYLCASSSQGLNEKLFFGSGTQLSVL.

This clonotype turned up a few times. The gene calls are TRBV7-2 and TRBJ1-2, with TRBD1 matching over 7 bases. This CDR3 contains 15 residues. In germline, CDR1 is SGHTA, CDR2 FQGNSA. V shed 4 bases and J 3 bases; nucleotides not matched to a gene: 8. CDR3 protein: CASSSRGGVYYGYTF. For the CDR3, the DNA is TGTGCCAGCAGCTCGAGAGGGGGCGTTTACTATGGCTACACCTTC.

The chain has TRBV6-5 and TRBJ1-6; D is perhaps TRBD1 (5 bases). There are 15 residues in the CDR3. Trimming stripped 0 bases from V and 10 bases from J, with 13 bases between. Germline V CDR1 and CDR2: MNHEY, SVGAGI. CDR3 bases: TGTGCCAGCAGTTACTCGGGGGGTCAGGAATCACCCCTCCACTTT. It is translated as CASSYSGGQESPLHF.

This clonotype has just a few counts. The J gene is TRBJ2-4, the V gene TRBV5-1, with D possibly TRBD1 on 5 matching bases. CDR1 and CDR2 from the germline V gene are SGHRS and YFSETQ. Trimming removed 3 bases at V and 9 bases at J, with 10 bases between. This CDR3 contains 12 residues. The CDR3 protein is CASSSQGVIQYF. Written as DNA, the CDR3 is TGCGCCAGCAGCTCTCAAGGGGTCATTCAGTACTTC.

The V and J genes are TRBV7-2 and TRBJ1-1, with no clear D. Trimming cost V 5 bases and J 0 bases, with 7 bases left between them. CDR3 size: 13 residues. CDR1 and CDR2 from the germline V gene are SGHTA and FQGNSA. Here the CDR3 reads CASSANMNTEAFF. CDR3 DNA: TGTGCCAGCAGCGCTAACATGAACACTGAAGCTTTCTTT.

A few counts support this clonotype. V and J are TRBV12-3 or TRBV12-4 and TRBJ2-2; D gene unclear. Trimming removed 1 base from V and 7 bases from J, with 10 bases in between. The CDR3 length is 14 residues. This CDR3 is CASSLVGWGGELFF. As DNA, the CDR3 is TGTGCCAGCAGTTTAGTTGGGTGGGGCGGGGAGCTGTTTTTT.

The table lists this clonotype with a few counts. The CDR3 sequence: CASSFLGTANTGELFF. CDR3 nucleotides: TGTGCCAGCAGTTTCTTAGGGACCGCGAACACCGGGGAGCTGTTTTTT. The V and J genes are TRBV12-3 or TRBV12-4 and TRBJ2-2; D may correspond to TRBD1 or TRBD2 (5 bases each). Trimming took 3 bases from V and 0 from J, leaving 11 bases between them. The CDR3 has 16 amino acids.

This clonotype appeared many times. The CDR3 nucleotides are TGTGCCAGCAGACTACCCGGGGCCTACAATGAGCAGTTCTTC. Amino acids: CASRLPGAYNEQFF. The V call is TRBV27, the J call TRBJ2-1; D is perhaps TRBD2 (5 bases). V was shortened by 6 bases and J by 2 bases, with 11 bases between the two germline ends. CDR1 is MNHEY and CDR2 is SMNVEV in the germline V gene (reference sequence). The CDR3 has 14 amino acids.

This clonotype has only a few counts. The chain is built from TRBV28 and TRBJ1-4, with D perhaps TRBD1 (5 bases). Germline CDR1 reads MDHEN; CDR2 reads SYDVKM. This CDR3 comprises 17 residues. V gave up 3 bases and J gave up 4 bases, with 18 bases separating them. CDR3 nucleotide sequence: TGTGCCAGCAGTTTGCAGGGCAGCTCTAAGTATAATGAAAAACTGTTTTTT. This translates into CASSLQGSSKYNEKLFF. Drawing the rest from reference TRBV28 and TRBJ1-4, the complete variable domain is DVKVTQSSRYLVKRTGEKVFLECVQDMDHENMFWYRQDPGLGLRLIYFSYDVKMKEKGDIPEGYSVSREKKERFSLILESASTNQTSMYLCASSLQGSSKYNEKLFFGSGTQLSVL.

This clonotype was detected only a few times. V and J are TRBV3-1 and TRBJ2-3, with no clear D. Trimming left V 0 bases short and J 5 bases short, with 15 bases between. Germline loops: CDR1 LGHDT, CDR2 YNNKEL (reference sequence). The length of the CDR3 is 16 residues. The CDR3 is CASSQDTRISGDTQYF. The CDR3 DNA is TGTGCCAGCAGCCAAGATACCCGGATAAGTGGAGATACGCAGTATTTT.

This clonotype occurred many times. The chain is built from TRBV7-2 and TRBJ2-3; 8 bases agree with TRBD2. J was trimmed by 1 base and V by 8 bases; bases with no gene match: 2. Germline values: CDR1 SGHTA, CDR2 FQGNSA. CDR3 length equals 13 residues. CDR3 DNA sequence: TGTGCCAGCCGTAGCGGGGGCACAGATACGCAGTATTTT. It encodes CASRSGGTDTQYF.

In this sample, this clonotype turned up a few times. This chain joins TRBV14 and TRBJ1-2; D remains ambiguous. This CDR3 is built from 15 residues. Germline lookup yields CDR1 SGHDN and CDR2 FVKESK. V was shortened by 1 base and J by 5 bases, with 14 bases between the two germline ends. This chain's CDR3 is CASSQGLRDGYGYTF. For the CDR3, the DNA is TGTGCCAGCAGCCAAGGGCTAAGGGATGGTTATGGCTACACCTTC.

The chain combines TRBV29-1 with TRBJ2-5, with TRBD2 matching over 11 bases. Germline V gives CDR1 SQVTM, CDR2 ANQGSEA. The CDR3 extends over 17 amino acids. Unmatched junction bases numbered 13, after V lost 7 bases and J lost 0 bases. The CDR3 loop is CSANDGTSGKDQETQYF. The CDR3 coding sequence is TGCAGCGCAAACGACGGGACTAGCGGCAAAGACCAAGAGACCCAGTACTTC.

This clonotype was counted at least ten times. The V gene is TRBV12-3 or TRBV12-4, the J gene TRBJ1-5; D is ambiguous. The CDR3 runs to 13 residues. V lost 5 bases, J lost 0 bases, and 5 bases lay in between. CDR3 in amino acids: CASSSTSNQPQHF. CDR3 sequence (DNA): TGTGCCAGCAGTAGCACTAGCAATCAGCCCCAGCATTTT.

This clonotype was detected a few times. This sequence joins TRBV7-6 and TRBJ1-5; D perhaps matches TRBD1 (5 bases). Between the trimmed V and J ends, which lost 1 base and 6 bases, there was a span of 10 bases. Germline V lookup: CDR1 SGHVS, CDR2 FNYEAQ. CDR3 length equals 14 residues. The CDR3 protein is CASSLGGVRQPQHF. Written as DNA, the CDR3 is TGTGCCAGCAGCTTAGGAGGGGTGCGTCAGCCCCAGCATTTT.

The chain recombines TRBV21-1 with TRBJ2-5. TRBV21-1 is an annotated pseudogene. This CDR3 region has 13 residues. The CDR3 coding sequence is TGTGCCAGCAGCAAGACACACCAAGAGACCCAGTACTTC. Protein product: CASSKTHQETQYF.

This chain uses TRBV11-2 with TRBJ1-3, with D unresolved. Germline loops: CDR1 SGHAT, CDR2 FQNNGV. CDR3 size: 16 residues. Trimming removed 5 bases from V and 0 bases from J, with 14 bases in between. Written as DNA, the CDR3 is TGTGCCAGCAGCCGAGAGGCGGGTACCTCTGGAAACACCATATATTTT. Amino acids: CASSREAGTSGNTIYF.

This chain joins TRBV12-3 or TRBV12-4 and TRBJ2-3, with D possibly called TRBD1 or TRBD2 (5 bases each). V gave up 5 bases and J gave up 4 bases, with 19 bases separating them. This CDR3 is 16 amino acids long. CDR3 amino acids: CASSRGPQQGADTQYF. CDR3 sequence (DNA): TGTGCCAGCAGTAGGGGACCCCAACAAGGGGCAGATACGCAGTATTTT.

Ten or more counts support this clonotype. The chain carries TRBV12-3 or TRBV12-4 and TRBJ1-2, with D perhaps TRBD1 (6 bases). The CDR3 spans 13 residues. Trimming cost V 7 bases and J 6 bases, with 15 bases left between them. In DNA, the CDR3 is TGTGCCAGCACCCCAGGGGTTCGCGATGGCTACACCTTC. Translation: CASTPGVRDGYTF.

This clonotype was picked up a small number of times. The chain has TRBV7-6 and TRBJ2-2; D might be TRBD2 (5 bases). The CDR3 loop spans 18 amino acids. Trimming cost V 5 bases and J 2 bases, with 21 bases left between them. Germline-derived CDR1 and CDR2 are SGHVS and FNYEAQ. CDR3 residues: CASSRRTRGNGNTGELFF. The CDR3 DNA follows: TGTGCCAGCAGCCGTCGTACACGAGGGAACGGCAACACCGGGGAGCTGTTTTTT.

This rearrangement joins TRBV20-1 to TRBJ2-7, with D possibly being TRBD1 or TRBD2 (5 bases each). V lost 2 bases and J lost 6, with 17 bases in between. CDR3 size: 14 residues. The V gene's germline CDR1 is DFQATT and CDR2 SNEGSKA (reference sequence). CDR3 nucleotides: TGCAGTGCTAGATTATCGGGACCCGCCGCCGAGCAGTACTTC. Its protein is CSARLSGPAAEQYF.